This T cell receptor beta chain originates from a study of response to subunit inactivated influenza vaccine (dated by TCRdb to 2016 to 2019). With respect to the entire study: To follow how T cells responded to a trivalent subunit inactivated influenza vaccine, the researchers relied on deep quantitative profiling of the T cell receptor repertoire. Broad study findings and their caveats: It was suggested by the authors that each seasonal influenza vaccination may recruit only a limited number of new T cells.

CDR1 and CDR2, looked up from the germline V gene, are SGHRS and YFSETQ. The CDR3, from cysteine to phenylalanine, totals 11 residues. Only CDR3 DNA is held: 33 bases, read in frame from base 1. Ten or more counts support this clonotype. Its antigen specificity is not known. An end of the junction differs from the germline gene, which may be a read error. Library preparation was by RT-PCR. Sequenced on an Illumina HiSeq 2500. TCRdb cleaned the public reads at Q25 with fastp, built clones with MiXCR and kept in-frame beta chains. Rows are combined by CDR3 protein, so each entry shows the most common genes and DNA. The sample yields approximately 310,000 distinct CDR3 sequences; 20% to 25% were counted once. Together, the top ten hold 9.5% to 13% of the sample.

Recombination connected TRBV5-1 to TRBJ1-1; the D gene cannot be resolved reliably. This specimen was PBMCs from blood, taken approximately 20 months after vaccination. The origin of this receptor is a man aged 45-69 years who received an inactivated influenza vaccine. Donor details come from another sample of the same person, matched by shared clones. Here the CDR3 is given as CASSLNTEAFF. Here is the DNA: TGTGCCAGCAGCTTGAACACTGAAGCTTTCTTT.